This TCR beta chain is drawn from a study of blood T cell repertoires in COVID-19. Looking at the study overall: Samples came from the United States, Italy and Spain, spanning acute and convalescent COVID-19. PBMCs, B-cell-depleted T cells, or T cells were the source of the cDNA or gDNA that made up the material.

This CDR3 has 15 amino acids. The germline gives CDR1 LGHDT, CDR2 YNNKEL (reference sequence). V was shortened by 1 base and J by 1 base, with 8 bases between the two germline ends. Per the authors' pipeline: Amplification of reference gene primers was used by the study to estimate nucleated cell counts. Profiled with immunoSEQ multiplex PCR; TCRdb holds only in-frame clones, not every one. The V and J calls and clone size were taken over from that table, and D and trimming were inferred from the DNA. The sample shows tens of thousands of clones, roughly 80% of them seen only once. This sequence was found in a woman of 80 years or more with acute or convalescent COVID-19. Material for sequencing was peripheral blood. V is TRBV3-1 (or the pseudogene TRBV3-2) and J is TRBJ2-1, with a tentative D call TRBD2 (6 bases). In DNA form, the CDR3 reads TGTGCCAGCAGCCAAGTCGGGGGTTCCTACAATGAGCAGTTCTTC. Its protein product is CASSQVGGSYNEQFF.